This TCR beta chain came from a study of cytomegalovirus exposure and HLA in healthy donors. Study outcomes and limitations: Based on reports, TCR beta sequences accurately predicted HLA-A and HLA-B alleles for most subjects. It was assumed in the presence/absence analyses that sequencing depth was roughly uniform across donors. The authors confirmed in vitro that three CMV-associated chains were specific for CMV antigens.

Amplification used 60 Vbeta primers and 13 Jbeta primers. Assay used: immunoSEQ multiplex PCR; TCRdb lists only in-frame clones, some missing. The table shows about 150,000 clones, with over 60% occurring only once. V lost 4 bases, J lost 8 bases, and 23 bases lay in between. The CDR3 consists of 16 residues. The germline V gene has CDR1 SGHAT and CDR2 FQNNGV. This clone was found a few times. Antigen unknown. The sample taken for sequencing was PBMCs. This TCR was recovered from a woman aged 25-40 years in good health and CMV-seropositive. The rearrangement uses TRBV11-2 and TRBJ1-1, with a tentative D call TRBD1 (5 bases). In DNA form, the CDR3 reads TGTGCCAGCAGCTCGTATCCAGGTTCGGGACTTGTAGAAGCTTTCTTT. As protein: CASSSYPGSGLVEAFF.